The next 20 T cell receptor beta chains were all read from a single sample in a study of regulatory T cells in long-lasting Graves disease. Time point: newly diagnosed GD, antithyroid drugs for less than 3 months. The TCR library used RNA extracted from PBMCs. Library construction for TCR beta used iRepertoire HTBI primers and Arm-PCR of CDR3 regions. One entry per CDR3 protein, called by TCRdb with MiXCR from the multiplex PCR reads. The data contain about 460,000 distinct CDR3 sequences, 12% to 15% of them singletons. The sample was also linked to a second study, of T cells in Graves' hyperthyroidism and ophthalmopathy.

Sequences were derived from peripheral blood mononuclear cells (PBMCs), sampled at new diagnosis, from a patient treated with antithyroid drugs. The receptors were gathered from a woman in her forties or fifties with Graves disease.

This clonotype was picked up a small number of times. This chain links TRBV7-8 with TRBJ1-5; TRBD1 is a possible D gene (5 bases). Germline values: CDR1 SGHVS, CDR2 FQNEAQ. The V end lost 4 bases, the J end lost 7 bases, and 14 bases lay between the germline ends. The CDR3 runs 14 residues. CDR3 in amino acids: CASSSRFEGQPQHF. The CDR3 nucleotides are TGTGCCAGCAGCTCACGTTTTGAGGGGCAGCCCCAGCATTTT.

This clonotype was detected many times. The genes are TRBV20-1 and TRBJ1-5, with D maybe TRBD1 (6 bases). Germline assignment: CDR1 DFQATT and CDR2 SNEGSKA (reference sequence). Trimming took 3 bases from V and 7 from J, leaving 19 bases between them. The CDR3 is 15 residues long. The DNA of the CDR3 is TGCAGTGCTAGTGGTTGGGGGCCAGCTGGGCAGCCCCAGCATTTT. It encodes CSASGWGPAGQPQHF.

The chain joins TRBV7-9 to TRBJ2-7; D could derive from TRBD1 or TRBD2 (5 bases each). V was clipped by 8 bases and J by 1 base, with 21 bases between them. Germline V CDR1 and CDR2: SEHNR, FQNEAQ (reference sequence). The CDR3 contains 16 residues. CDR3 region: CASSPLRGASSYEQYF. The CDR3 bases are TGTGCCAGCTCACCCCTCCGGGGCGCTTCATCCTACGAGCAGTACTTC. The variable domain in full, with the rest retrieved from reference TRBV7-9 and TRBJ2-7, is DTGVSQNPRHKITKRGQNVTFRCDPISEHNRLYWYRQTLGQGPEFLTYFQNEAQLEKSRLLSDRFSAERPKGSFSTLEIQRTEQGDSAMYLCASSPLRGASSYEQYFGPGTRLTVT.

This clonotype was found many times. This sequence joins TRBV28 and TRBJ1-1; no definite D call. The V end was cut by 8 bases, the J end by 1 base, with 11 bases between. Germline assignment: CDR1 MDHEN and CDR2 SYDVKM. The CDR3 loop spans 13 amino acids. The CDR3 coding sequence is TGTGCCAGCTTCCCTCGGGAGAACACTGAAGCTTTCTTT. It specifies CASFPRENTEAFF.

This clonotype showed up just a few times. The V gene is TRBV9, the J gene TRBJ2-1; 12 bases are a match to TRBD2. J was trimmed by 3 bases and V by 3 bases; bases with no gene match: 10. CDR3 length: 18 amino acids. Germline loops: CDR1 SGDLS, CDR2 YYNGEE. The CDR3 DNA reads as TGTGCCAGCAGCGCATCCCTAGCGGGAGGGATGGGCTACAATGAGCAGTTCTTC. It yields the protein CASSASLAGGMGYNEQFF.

This sequence joins TRBV28 and TRBJ2-7; TRBD1 agrees at 11 bases. The CDR3 is 14 amino acids. The germline CDR1 and CDR2 sequences are MDHEN and SYDVKM. Losses at the gene ends were 5 bases for V and 5 bases for J; bases not matched to a gene: 5. CDR3 residues: CASSTGQGDDEQYF. The CDR3 DNA sequence: TGTGCCAGCAGTACGGGACAGGGGGACGACGAGCAGTACTTC. Based on the CDR3 plus reference TRBV28 and TRBJ2-7, the full variable domain is DVKVTQSSRYLVKRTGEKVFLECVQDMDHENMFWYRQDPGLGLRLIYFSYDVKMKEKGDIPEGYSVSREKKERFSLILESASTNQTSMYLCASSTGQGDDEQYFGPGTRLTVT.

V is TRBV5-1 and J is TRBJ2-1; a weak D match, TRBD2 (8 bases). Germline CDR1 and CDR2: SGHRS and YFSETQ. The CDR3 loop spans 18 amino acids. The V and J ends lost 4 bases and 0 bases respectively, with 20 bases between them. The CDR3 is CASSPRGGSGSSYNEQFF. DNA for the CDR3: TGCGCCAGCAGCCCCAGGGGGGGCAGCGGGAGCTCCTACAATGAGCAGTTCTTC.

Many counts were recorded for this clonotype. The chain links TRBV7-9 to TRBJ2-4, with D possibly TRBD2 on 5 matching bases. Germline CDR1 SEHNR, CDR2 FQNEAQ (reference sequence). The CDR3 is 12 residues long. Trimming took off 8 bases at V and 10 bases at J, with 15 bases between the two ends. CDR3 nucleotide sequence: TGTGCCAGCCGGGGAACTGGGCGGATTCAGTACTTC. Encoded protein: CASRGTGRIQYF.

This clonotype was seen at least ten times. V usage is TRBV20-1 and J usage is TRBJ2-7; 9 bases agree with TRBD2. CDR1 is DFQATT, CDR2 SNEGSKA, per germline (reference sequence). CDR3 length: 14 amino acids. With V trimmed by 6 bases and J by 6 bases, 12 bases remained unmatched. CDR3 protein: CSAKLPGLASEQYF. The CDR3 coding sequence is TGCAGTGCCAAACTCCCGGGACTAGCTTCCGAGCAGTACTTC.

This clonotype came up many times. V gene TRBV29-1 combines with J gene TRBJ2-5, with D possibly being TRBD1 (5 bases). Looked up from germline, CDR1 is SQVTM and CDR2 is ANQGSEA. The length of the CDR3 is 12 residues. Trimming left V 6 bases short and J 4 bases short, with 12 bases between. CDR3 residues: CSVDGQGETQYF. The CDR3 DNA sequence: TGCAGCGTAGACGGACAAGGAGAGACCCAGTACTTC.

This clonotype was observed at least ten times. This chain links TRBV6-5 with TRBJ2-7; 9 bases line up with TRBD2. Germline trimming cut 0 bases from V and 7 bases from J; bases unmatched to any gene: 7. The CDR3 is 15 residues long. From germline, CDR1 is MNHEY and CDR2 SVGAGI. The chain's CDR3 is CASSYSAGGPYEQYF. CDR3 in DNA: TGTGCCAGCAGTTACTCGGCGGGAGGGCCATATGAGCAGTACTTC.

V is TRBV2 and J is TRBJ1-1; D is perhaps TRBD1 (5 bases). V was clipped by 6 bases and J by 1 base, with 9 bases between them. The CDR3 extends over 13 amino acids. Germline CDR1 and CDR2: SNHLY and FYNNEI. CDR3 nucleotide sequence: TGTGCCAGCAGAGCTGGGGGGAACACTGAAGCTTTCTTT. Protein sequence: CASRAGGNTEAFF.

This chain connects TRBV2 to TRBJ2-7; the match to TRBD1 covers 8 bases. Germline-derived CDR1 and CDR2 are SNHLY and FYNNEI. Trimming at V came to 11 bases and at J to 3 bases, leaving 24 bases not matched to a gene. The CDR3 runs to 18 residues. In nucleotides, the CDR3 is TGTGCCGGCCGCCCTGACAGGGGTTTTTTCTCCATTTACTACGAGCAGTACTTC. Translating gives CAGRPDRGFFSIYYEQYF.

This clonotype has ten or more counts. This rearrangement joins TRBV7-9 to TRBJ1-1; D not resolved. In germline, CDR1 is SEHNR, CDR2 FQNEAQ (reference sequence). The V end was cut by 5 bases, the J end by 6 bases, with 16 bases between. The CDR3 runs 14 residues. Here the CDR3 reads CASSTQPLLAEAFF. In DNA form, the CDR3 reads TGTGCCAGCAGCACCCAACCCCTTTTGGCTGAAGCTTTCTTT.

Only a few counts were recorded for this clonotype. This chain joins TRBV6-1 and TRBJ1-4, with 8 bases matching TRBD1. Germline assignment: CDR1 MNHNS and CDR2 SASEGT. V was pared by 5 bases and J by 4 bases, with 3 bases of the junction left unmatched. The CDR3 length is 14 residues. As DNA, the CDR3 is TGTGCCAGCAGTCGACAGGGGTTTAATGAAAAACTGTTTTTT. Amino acids: CASSRQGFNEKLFF.

The chain uses TRBV24-1 and TRBJ2-1; TRBD2 aligns across 14 bases. CDR1 and CDR2 from the germline V gene are KGHDR and SFDVKD. Trimming took 7 bases from V and 9 from J; bases not matched to a gene: 7. The CDR3 has 15 residues. CDR3 loop: CATRVGTSGSGEQFF. CDR3 sequence (DNA): TGTGCCACCAGGGTAGGGACTAGCGGGAGTGGTGAGCAGTTCTTC.

There are a few counts of this clonotype. V is TRBV12-3 or TRBV12-4 and J is TRBJ2-1; a weak D match, TRBD2 (7 bases). The CDR3 is 15 amino acids. Trimming left V 8 bases short and J 5 bases short, with 19 bases between. The CDR3, as DNA: TGTGCCAGCGGATATCCCCCGGGGGGCAACAATGAGCAGTTCTTC. Translated, it gives CASGYPPGGNNEQFF.

About this clonotype itself: One base away lies a much larger clone, so this may be a sequencing read error. The conserved closing phenylalanine or tryptophan is absent in this CDR3, likely reflecting a read error. The V and J genes are TRBV5-1 and TRBJ2-7; D uncertain. This CDR3 has 15 amino acids. The germline CDR1 and CDR2 sequences are SGHRS and YFSETQ. V lost 1 base, J lost 5 bases, and 16 bases lay in between. CDR3 coding DNA: TGCGCCAGCAGCTTGAGGCCAGCCCCTGAGGACGAGCAGTACTTG. Its translation is CASSLRPAPEDEQYL.

This clonotype was observed at least ten times. The J gene is TRBJ2-1, the V gene TRBV2; 9 nucleotides match TRBD1. V trimming: 8 bases; J trimming: 8 bases; junction bases outside the gene matches: 10. This CDR3 contains 14 residues. CDR1 is SNHLY and CDR2 is FYNNEI in the germline V gene. CDR3 sequence reads: CASLPSTGGDEQFF. CDR3 coding DNA: TGTGCCAGCTTGCCATCCACAGGGGGCGATGAGCAGTTCTTC. The whole variable domain, remainder taken from reference TRBV2 and TRBJ2-1, is EPEVTQTPSHQVTQMGQEVILRCVPISNHLYFYWYRQILGQKVEFLVSFYNNEISEKSEIFDDQFSVERPDGSNFTLKIRSTKLEDSAMYFCASLPSTGGDEQFFGPGTRLTVL.

Regarding this clonotype: A much larger clone differs by one base, so this may be a read error. The CDR3 coding sequence is TGTGCCAGCACCTCCCCGGGGTCGGGGGCCGAGGATACGGAGTATTTT. Amino acid sequence: CASTSPGSGAEDTEYF. The J gene is TRBJ2-3, the V gene TRBV11-3; possibly TRBD1 or TRBD2 for D (6 bases each). CDR3 size: 16 residues. CDR1 and CDR2 (germline): SGHNT, YENEEA.